The 13 T cell receptor beta chains in this list originate from one sample, sequenced in a study of blood T cells in healthy people across ages. With a J-beta primer mix and a sample-barcoded 5' primer, a second PCR ran roughly 7 to 11 cycles. TCRdb used MiXCR to reprocess the 5' RACE reads, holding one entry per CDR3 protein. The sample records hundreds of thousands of distinct CDR3 sequences, around 50% being singletons. The sample comprised blood. These receptors came from a man aged 35-49 years in good health.

The chain joins TRBV29-1 to TRBJ2-6; 7 bases align to TRBD1. The germline V gene encodes CDR1 SQVTM and CDR2 ANQGSEA. V was clipped by 7 bases and J by 2 bases; unmatched bases: 5. This CDR3 contains 14 residues. CDR3 sequence: CSAKTGAGANVLTF. CDR3 in DNA: TGCAGCGCAAAAACAGGGGCTGGGGCCAACGTCCTGACTTTC.

V is TRBV6-4 and J is TRBJ2-1; 9 bases align to TRBD2. This CDR3 contains 15 residues. Germline lookup yields CDR1 MRHNA and CDR2 SNTAGT. Trimming removed 2 bases from V and 6 bases from J; junction bases left unmatched: 5. CDR3 protein: CASSDPTSGINEQFF. The CDR3, as DNA: TGTGCCAGCAGTGACCCGACTAGCGGTATCAATGAGCAGTTCTTC.

The rearrangement joins TRBV6-1 to TRBJ2-1; D gene uncertain. This CDR3 region has 16 residues. The V end lost 8 bases, the J end lost 1 base, and 18 bases lay between the germline ends. Germline values: CDR1 MNHNS, CDR2 SASEGT. The CDR3 nucleotides are TGTGCCAGCGCCCCGTTTTCCTCCGGGTCCTACAATGAGCAGTTCTTC. Translated: CASAPFSSGSYNEQFF.

This clonotype turned up a few times. The chain carries TRBV5-1 and TRBJ1-6; tentative D call: TRBD1 (5 bases). The length of the CDR3 is 15 residues. The V end lost 1 base, the J end lost 9 bases, and 14 bases lay between the germline ends. CDR1 SGHRS and CDR2 YFSETQ come from the germline V gene. CDR3 sequence (DNA): TGCGCCAGCAGCTTGCGAGGGGTGGGTGCTTCACCCCTCCACTTT. Its translation is CASSLRGVGASPLHF.

The V call is TRBV2, the J call TRBJ2-3, with TRBD1 matching over 9 bases. This CDR3 spans 15 amino acids. Germline V gene sequence: CDR1 SNHLY, CDR2 FYNNEI. Unmatched junction bases numbered 4, after V lost 5 bases and J lost 1 base. This CDR3 reads CASSYRGPRTDTQYF. The CDR3 DNA reads TGTGCCAGCAGTTACAGGGGGCCCCGCACAGATACGCAGTATTTT. Together with reference TRBV2 and TRBJ2-3, the CDR3 gives the full variable domain: EPEVTQTPSHQVTQMGQEVILRCVPISNHLYFYWYRQILGQKVEFLVSFYNNEISEKSEIFDDQFSVERPDGSNFTLKIRSTKLEDSAMYFCASSYRGPRTDTQYFGPGTRLTVL.

The CDR3 here is CASSQGVGQTYNEQFF. The DNA of the CDR3 is TGTGCCAGCAGCCAAGGGGTAGGCCAGACCTACAATGAGCAGTTCTTC. The chain is built from TRBV4-2 and TRBJ2-1; the D is unclear. The CDR3 sequence is 16 residues long. Germline CDR1 LGHNA, CDR2 YNFKEQ. V was pared by 1 base and J by 2 bases, with 12 bases between.

V and J are TRBV12-3 or TRBV12-4 and TRBJ2-7, with D perhaps TRBD2 (5 bases). Trimming removed 2 bases from V and 4 bases from J, with 15 bases in between. The CDR3 has 15 residues. The CDR3 protein is CASSLHRGWWYEQYF. Written as DNA, the CDR3 is TGTGCCAGCAGTTTACATCGGGGATGGTGGTACGAGCAGTACTTC.

The rearrangement joins TRBV5-5 to TRBJ2-5, with 10 positions matching TRBD1. The closer fit of TRBJ2-7 to the DNA end suggests the J call may be wrong. This CDR3 is built from 15 residues. Germline CDR1 reads SGHKS; CDR2 reads YYEKEE (reference sequence). CDR3 sequence: CASDTTGQGAYEQYF. CDR3 coding DNA: TGTGCCAGCGACACTACCGGACAGGGGGCCTACGAGCAGTACTTC.

This chain links TRBV4-2 with TRBJ2-7; no clear D. Germline values: CDR1 LGHNA, CDR2 YNFKEQ. V was trimmed by 2 bases and J by 4 bases, leaving 18 bases between them. This CDR3 contains 16 residues. CDR3 sequence: CASSQSDQSRVYEQYF. The CDR3 region has the DNA TGTGCCAGCAGCCAATCTGACCAGTCGCGCGTTTACGAGCAGTACTTC.

The rearrangement uses TRBV6-5 and TRBJ2-4; no clear D. The CDR3 has 16 amino acids. V shed 0 bases and J shed 1 base, with 10 bases lying between them. In germline, CDR1 is MNHEY, CDR2 SVGAGI. CDR3 residues: CASSYSGSRAKNIQYF. The CDR3 nucleotides read TGTGCCAGCAGTTACTCGGGCTCCAGGGCCAAAAACATTCAGTACTTC.

V usage is TRBV24-1 and J usage is TRBJ2-1, with 8 nucleotides matching TRBD1. Germline CDR1 and CDR2: KGHDR and SFDVKD. J lost 5 bases, V lost 4 bases, and 12 bases had no gene match. The CDR3 length is 17 residues. CDR3: CATSDRTGLLNDNEQFF. The CDR3 nucleotides read TGTGCCACCAGTGACCGGACAGGGCTTTTAAACGACAATGAGCAGTTCTTC.

The genes are TRBV27 and TRBJ1-2; no definite D call. V dropped 4 bases and J dropped 6 bases, with 24 bases sitting between them. The CDR3 spans 17 residues. The germline CDR1 and CDR2 sequences are MNHEY and SMNVEV (reference sequence). The DNA of the CDR3 is TGTGCCAGCAGTTCCATCTGGTGGGCGGACGGTCCGGATGGCTACACCTTC. The encoded protein is CASSSIWWADGPDGYTF.

V gene TRBV6-5 combines with J gene TRBJ1-2, with 7 nucleotides matching TRBD1. This CDR3 contains 15 residues. V shed 6 bases and J 2 bases; nucleotides not matched to a gene: 9. Per the germline V gene, CDR1 is MNHEY and CDR2 is SVGAGI. This CDR3 reads CASREGTVPNYGYTF. CDR3 coding DNA: TGTGCCAGCAGAGAAGGGACAGTCCCAAACTATGGCTACACCTTC.